These 21 T cell receptor beta chains originate from one sample sequenced in a study of T cells in localized non-small cell lung cancer. Libraries were prepared by immunoSEQ multiplex PCR; TCRdb keeps only in-frame clonotypes and omits some of them. The sample shows tens of thousands of clones, around 80% of them seen only once. The sample in question was peripheral blood, obtained before any cancer treatment. Every receptor here comes from a male donor aged 60 or over with stage III squamous cell lung carcinoma.

This chain joins TRBV11-1 and TRBJ1-4; D is uncertain. V was pared by 5 bases and J by 3 bases, with 10 bases between. Per the germline V gene, CDR1 is SGHAT and CDR2 is FQDESV (reference sequence). The length of the CDR3 is 14 residues. The CDR3 DNA follows: TGTGCCAGCAGCCAAATGGAGGCTAATGAAAAACTGTTTTTT. Amino acid sequence: CASSQMEANEKLFF.

This chain uses TRBV5-1 with TRBJ2-3, with D possibly being TRBD2 (6 bases). The CDR3 runs 16 residues. The germline V gene has CDR1 SGHRS and CDR2 YFSETQ. Trimming shortened V by 0 bases and J by 2 bases, and 13 bases separated the two germline ends. The CDR3 DNA reads as TGCGCCAGCAGCTTGGCTCGAGGCGGGGACACAGATACGCAGTATTTT. Translation gives CASSLARGGDTDTQYF.

This chain uses TRBV7-3 with TRBJ2-3; 11 nucleotides match TRBD2. The CDR3 has 15 residues. The V segment lost 4 bases and the J segment 3 bases; nucleotides outside the gene matches: 3. CDR1 and CDR2 from the germline V gene are SGHTA and FQGTGA. The CDR3 coding sequence is TGTGCCAGCAGCTCTAGGACTAGCGGGACAGATACGCAGTATTTT. The encoded protein is CASSSRTSGTDTQYF.

This clone has only one observation. V and J are TRBV29-1 and TRBJ1-2; D might be TRBD1 (6 bases). In germline, CDR1 is SQVTM, CDR2 ANQGSEA. The ends were cut back, 6 bases at V and 3 bases at J, with 17 bases in the middle. The CDR3 runs 14 residues. CDR3 in amino acids: CSVSERGLDYGYTF. The CDR3 nucleotides read TGCAGCGTGTCCGAGCGGGGGCTGGACTATGGCTACACCTTC.

The chain couples TRBV5-4 to TRBJ2-2; D ambiguous. Germline V gene data show CDR1 as SGHNT and CDR2 as YYREEE (reference sequence). V lost 4 bases and J lost 2, with 6 bases in between. The CDR3 spans 13 residues. This CDR3 is CASSAPNTGELFF. CDR3 nucleotides: TGTGCCAGCAGCGCACCAAACACCGGGGAGCTGTTTTTT.

This clone qualifies as medium-sized. The V gene is TRBV7-8, the J gene TRBJ2-7; D is perhaps TRBD1 (5 bases). This CDR3 comprises 14 residues. The V gene lost 5 bases and the J gene lost 7 bases, with 18 bases spanning the gap. The germline V gene has CDR1 SGHVS and CDR2 FQNEAQ. CDR3 sequence (DNA): TGTGCCAGCAGCATTCAGGGCCTCTTAGGGGAGCAGTACTTC. Amino acids: CASSIQGLLGEQYF.

The V gene is TRBV7-2, the J gene TRBJ2-2; D ambiguous. Germline CDR1 is SGHTA and CDR2 is FQGNSA. The CDR3 totals 14 residues. Trimming removed 4 bases from V and 3 bases from J, with 9 bases in between. CDR3 protein: CASSSRVDTGELFF. In DNA form, the CDR3 reads TGTGCCAGCAGCTCTCGGGTGGACACCGGGGAGCTGTTTTTT.

The chain carries TRBV27 and TRBJ2-1; 9 bases match TRBD1. The CDR3 sequence is 13 residues long. CDR1 MNHEY and CDR2 SMNVEV come from the germline V gene (reference sequence). Losses at the gene ends were 7 bases for V and 5 bases for J; bases not matched to a gene: 3. CDR3 nucleotides: TGTGCCAGCACACAGGGGGCGCACAATGAGCAGTTCTTC. It is translated as CASTQGAHNEQFF.

V is TRBV10-3 and J is TRBJ2-2, with 11 bases matching TRBD2. V shed 2 bases, J shed 6 bases, and the junction held 2 bases outside the gene matches. This CDR3 is built from 15 residues. Germline values: CDR1 ENHRY, CDR2 SYGVKD. The CDR3 loop reads CAISELSGRAGELFF. In DNA form, the CDR3 reads TGTGCCATCAGTGAGCTTAGCGGGAGGGCCGGGGAGCTGTTTTTT.

This clone appeared a few times. This chain connects TRBV7-6 to TRBJ2-2; TRBD2 matches 11 bases. The CDR3 spans 17 residues. With 5 bases clipped from V and 6 bases from J, the junction kept 11 bases outside the gene matches. Germline loops: CDR1 SGHVS, CDR2 FNYEAQ. The DNA for the CDR3 is TGTGCCAGCAGCGAGACTAGCGGGATGACGGTTTCCGGGGAGCTGTTTTTT. The encoded protein is CASSETSGMTVSGELFF. Full variable domain (outside the CDR3, taken from reference TRBV7-6 and TRBJ2-2): GAGVSQSPRYKVTKRGQDVALRCDPISGHVSLYWYRQALGQGPEFLTYFNYEAQQDKSGLPNDRFSAERPEGSISTLTIQRTEQRDSAMYRCASSETSGMTVSGELFFGEGSRLTVL.

J is TRBJ1-1 and V is TRBV9; D not certain. The V and J ends lost 4 bases and 1 base respectively, with 14 bases between them. In germline, CDR1 is SGDLS, CDR2 YYNGEE. The CDR3 has 15 amino acids. The CDR3 is CASSPQSGPNTEAFF. Written as DNA, the CDR3 is TGTGCCAGCAGCCCCCAGTCGGGCCCGAACACTGAAGCTTTCTTT.

This clone has more than one count but fewer than ten. The rearrangement uses TRBV5-5 and TRBJ1-2; possible D gene TRBD1, 6 bases. Trimming cost V 0 bases and J 6 bases, with 12 bases left between them. This CDR3 is built from 14 residues. The germline V gene has CDR1 SGHKS and CDR2 YYEKEE (reference sequence). The CDR3 coding sequence is TGTGCCAGCAGCTTGGCAGGACAGAAAGATGGCTACACCTTC. It yields the protein CASSLAGQKDGYTF.

J is TRBJ1-6 and V is TRBV18; tentatively, D is TRBD1 (5 bases). V was shortened by 5 bases and J by 9 bases, with 11 bases between the two germline ends. The CDR3 runs to 13 residues. The germline V gene encodes CDR1 KGHSH and CDR2 LQKENI. CDR3 amino acids: CASSRDGSSPLHF. DNA for the CDR3: TGTGCCAGCTCAAGGGACGGCAGTTCACCCCTCCACTTT.

The chain has TRBV28 and TRBJ2-7; tentatively, D is TRBD1 or TRBD2 (7 bases each). CDR1 is MDHEN, CDR2 SYDVKM, per germline. The V and J ends lost 10 bases and 3 bases respectively, with 19 bases between them. The CDR3 spans 14 residues. The CDR3 sequence is CAIQGGRRGYEQYF. CDR3 bases: TGTGCCATCCAGGGGGGGAGAAGGGGCTACGAGCAGTACTTC.

V and J are TRBV19 and TRBJ1-4, with D uncertain. Germline loops: CDR1 LNHDA, CDR2 SQIVND (reference sequence). CDR3 length: 13 residues. V lost 1 base to trimming and J lost 8 bases, with 8 bases between them. CDR3 in DNA: TGTGCCAGTAGTATAGGACACCCAGAAAAACTGTTTTTT. Translated: CASSIGHPEKLFF.

The V call is TRBV2, the J call TRBJ2-7; 7 bases line up with TRBD2. This CDR3 has 15 amino acids. The V segment lost 8 bases and the J segment 3 bases; nucleotides outside the gene matches: 13. CDR1 and CDR2 from the germline V gene are SNHLY and FYNNEI. The DNA for the CDR3 is TGTGCCAGCCTCCCCCGGCTAGCGGACTACTACGAGCAGTACTTC. This codes for CASLPRLADYYEQYF.

The gene calls are TRBV5-4 and TRBJ2-3; no firm D call. V lost 3 bases to trimming and J lost 1 base, with 9 bases between them. The CDR3 consists of 14 residues. Germline CDR1 SGHNT, CDR2 YYREEE (reference sequence). The CDR3 nucleotides are TGTGCCAGCAGCTCTACCATTCGCACAGATACGCAGTATTTT. Encoded protein: CASSSTIRTDTQYF.

This clone showed up just once. V gene TRBV7-3 combines with J gene TRBJ2-2; D gene uncertain. The V end lost 3 bases, the J end lost 7 bases, and 6 bases lay between the germline ends. Germline V CDR1 and CDR2: SGHTA, FQGTGA. The length of the CDR3 is 12 residues. CDR3 residues: CASSFLGGELFF. DNA for the CDR3: TGTGCCAGCAGCTTTTTAGGCGGGGAGCTGTTTTTT.

This sequence joins TRBV5-4 and TRBJ1-6; 12 bases line up with TRBD1. Germline V CDR1 and CDR2: SGHNT, YYREEE (reference sequence). J lost 10 bases, V lost 4 bases, and 12 bases had no gene match. The CDR3 runs to 17 residues. The CDR3 sequence is CASSPGTGGNLRSPLHF. In nucleotides, the CDR3 is TGTGCCAGCAGCCCCGGGACAGGGGGCAACCTACGGTCACCCCTCCACTTT.

The chain carries TRBV10-1 and TRBJ2-2, with D hard to call. This CDR3 has 12 amino acids. Per the germline V gene, CDR1 is WNHNN and CDR2 is SYGVQD (reference sequence). The V end was cut by 5 bases, the J end by 6 bases, with 7 bases between. The CDR3 is CASSSWAGELFF. CDR3 sequence (DNA): TGCGCCAGCAGTTCCTGGGCCGGGGAGCTGTTTTTT.

The rearrangement uses TRBV6-5 and TRBJ1-2; TRBD1 agrees at 7 bases. Germline V gene lookup returns CDR1 MNHEY and CDR2 SVGAGI. CDR3 length: 14 amino acids. V dropped 8 bases and J dropped 4; count of bases not matched to a gene: 10. The CDR3 DNA follows: TGTGCCAGCTCTCCAGGGACAGCCTCCTATGGCTACACCTTC. As protein: CASSPGTASYGYTF.